The 26 T cell receptor beta chains given below trace back to one sample, sequenced in a study of OX40 agonist ivuxolimab in advanced cancers. Clones were sequenced by immunoSEQ multiplex PCR, and TCRdb holds only the in-frame ones, with some missing. The table includes tens of thousands of clones, approximately 86% detected once. The input for sequencing was CD4+ or CD8+ T cells sorted from blood, taken in a trial of the OX40 agonist ivuxolimab. The receptors originated from an adult with an advanced solid tumor such as melanoma, head and neck, liver or kidney cancer.

This sequence joins TRBV7-3 and TRBJ1-4, with a weak D call TRBD1 (6 bases). CDR3 length: 13 amino acids. Trimming took off 9 bases at V and 6 bases at J, with 14 bases between the two ends. Germline V gene sequence: CDR1 SGHTA, CDR2 FQGTGA. CDR3: CASYTTGYEKLFF. CDR3 nucleotide sequence: TGTGCCAGTTACACCACAGGGTATGAAAAACTGTTTTTT.

Worth noting for this clone: A read error may account for a junction end that differs from germline. The rearrangement joins TRBV7-7 to TRBJ2-3; TRBD2 matches 8 bases. The CDR3 is 15 amino acids. The germline gives CDR1 SSHAT, CDR2 FNYEAQ (reference sequence). Here the CDR3 DNA reads TGTGCTAGCAGCTTAGGTACACTAGCGGCAGATACGCAGTATTTT. Protein product: CASSLGTLAADTQYF.

This clone was found a few times. The chain joins TRBV4-1 to TRBJ1-1; D is perhaps TRBD1 (5 bases). Germline-derived CDR1 and CDR2 are MGHRA and YSYEKL. V lost 4 bases to trimming and J lost 1 base, with 10 bases between them. The CDR3 extends over 14 amino acids. The CDR3 DNA follows: TGCGCCAGCAGCCGATCTGGGGGGAACACTGAAGCTTTCTTT. Translated: CASSRSGGNTEAFF.

The J gene is TRBJ1-1, the V gene TRBV5-1, with D perhaps matching TRBD1 (5 bases). The germline V gene has CDR1 SGHRS and CDR2 YFSETQ. V gave up 2 bases and J gave up 1 base, with 18 bases separating them. The CDR3 loop spans 17 amino acids. The CDR3 here is CASSFRYQGSPNTEAFF. For the CDR3, the DNA is TGCGCCAGCAGCTTTCGTTATCAGGGATCCCCGAACACTGAAGCTTTCTTT.

The CDR3 here is CASSSSRREISYEQYF. CDR3 nucleotide sequence: TGTGCCAGCAGTTCCTCCCGACGGGAGATCTCCTACGAGCAGTACTTC. This rearrangement joins TRBV27 to TRBJ2-7, with D possibly TRBD2 on 6 matching bases. This CDR3 has 16 residues. Germline lookup yields CDR1 MNHEY and CDR2 SMNVEV (reference sequence). V was cut by 4 bases and J by 0 bases, with 16 bases left in between.

This clone is judged large. Additional DNA sequences in this sample encode the identical CDR3. This sequence joins TRBV27 and TRBJ1-2, with TRBD1 matching over 7 bases. Germline V gene lookup returns CDR1 MNHEY and CDR2 SMNVEV (reference sequence). This CDR3 has 14 amino acids. Losses at the gene ends were 2 bases for V and 1 base for J; bases not matched to a gene: 1. CDR3 residues: CASSLQGGNYGYTF. The CDR3 nucleotides are TGTGCCAGCAGTTTACAGGGGGGTAACTATGGCTACACCTTC.

The chain carries TRBV28 and TRBJ1-5; D is possibly TRBD1 (5 bases). Germline V gene data show CDR1 as MDHEN and CDR2 as SYDVKM. V lost 5 bases and J 7 bases, leaving 9 bases between the germline ends. The CDR3 has 12 residues. CDR3 sequence (DNA): TGTGCCAGCAGTGAGAGGGACCAGCCCCAGCATTTT. This sequence encodes CASSERDQPQHF.

The chain joins TRBV29-1 to TRBJ2-7; D possibly corresponds to TRBD2 (6 bases). This CDR3 has 14 residues. Trimming took off 0 bases at V and 0 bases at J, with 9 bases between the two ends. Germline values: CDR1 SQVTM, CDR2 ANQGSEA. This chain's CDR3 is CSVEDGGNSYEQYF. The CDR3 region has the DNA TGCAGCGTTGAAGATGGCGGGAACTCCTACGAGCAGTACTTC.

The rearrangement uses TRBV4-1 and TRBJ2-5; D is possibly TRBD1 or TRBD2 (5 bases each). CDR3 size: 15 residues. Trimming pared 0 bases from V and 5 bases from J, leaving 13 bases between. Germline V lookup: CDR1 MGHRA, CDR2 YSYEKL. The CDR3 bases are TGCGCCAGCAGCCAAGATCCGGGGCTCGCTGAGACCCAGTACTTC. This encodes CASSQDPGLAETQYF.

J is TRBJ1-2 and V is TRBV7-5; the table's D call of TRBD1 was not tested on the DNA. TRBV7-5 represents a pseudogene. The CDR3 has 16 amino acids. DNA of the CDR3: TGTGCCAGAAGCCTGAGGACAGATTATTCTAACTATGGCTACACCTTC. It translates to CARSLRTDYSNYGYTF.

The gene calls are TRBV13 and TRBJ1-3; D not resolved. The CDR3 sequence is 16 residues long. Germline V gene lookup returns CDR1 PRHDT and CDR2 FYEKMQ (reference sequence). Trimming left V 1 base short and J 0 bases short, with 10 bases between. DNA for the CDR3: TGTGCCAGCAGCTTAGATGGCCCCAGCTCTGGAAACACCATATATTTT. Its translation is CASSLDGPSSGNTIYF.

V gene TRBV7-2 combines with J gene TRBJ2-1; D unresolved. Between the trimmed V and J ends, which lost 4 bases and 0 bases, there was a span of 10 bases. CDR3 size: 15 residues. Germline CDR1 and CDR2: SGHTA and FQGNSA. The CDR3 sequence: CASSSTVSSYNEQFF. DNA for the CDR3: TGTGCCAGCAGCTCGACGGTTAGCTCCTACAATGAGCAGTTCTTC. The variable domain in full, with the rest retrieved from reference TRBV7-2 and TRBJ2-1, is GAGVSQSPSNKVTEKGKDVELRCDPISGHTALYWYRQSLGQGLEFLIYFQGNSAPDKSGLPSDRFSAERTGGSVSTLTIQRTQQEDSAVYLCASSSTVSSYNEQFFGPGTRLTVL.

This chain uses TRBV6-5 with TRBJ1-1; D may be TRBD1 (6 bases). The CDR3 sequence is 15 residues long. Trimming cost V 4 bases and J 0 bases, with 12 bases left between them. Germline V gene lookup returns CDR1 MNHEY and CDR2 SVGAGI. The CDR3 is CASSFAQGMNTEAFF. For the CDR3, the DNA is TGTGCCAGCAGTTTCGCCCAGGGGATGAACACTGAAGCTTTCTTT.

This chain connects TRBV6-6 to TRBJ2-5, with unresolved D. This CDR3 spans 12 amino acids. Germline CDR1 MNHNY, CDR2 SVGAGI (reference sequence). The germline V and J ends were trimmed by 4 bases and 0 bases, with 3 bases remaining between them. Here the CDR3 DNA reads TGTGCCAGCAGTTGGGACCAAGAGACCCAGTACTTC. As protein: CASSWDQETQYF.

The J gene is TRBJ1-4, the V gene TRBV7-2; 7 positions agree with TRBD1. Germline CDR1 and CDR2: SGHTA and FQGNSA. Unmatched junction bases numbered 5, after V lost 2 bases and J lost 5 bases. CDR3 length equals 15 residues. The CDR3 sequence: CASSLRGQINEKLFF. CDR3 in DNA: TGTGCCAGCAGCTTAAGGGGACAGATCAATGAAAAACTGTTTTTT. The entire variable domain, with the rest obtained from reference TRBV7-2 and TRBJ1-4, is as follows: GAGVSQSPSNKVTEKGKDVELRCDPISGHTALYWYRQSLGQGLEFLIYFQGNSAPDKSGLPSDRFSAERTGGSVSTLTIQRTQQEDSAVYLCASSLRGQINEKLFFGSGTQLSVL.

J is TRBJ2-7 and V is TRBV5-5, with D unresolved. Looked up from germline, CDR1 is SGHKS and CDR2 is YYEKEE (reference sequence). The V end was cut by 0 bases, the J end by 2 bases, with 6 bases between. The CDR3 is made up of 13 amino acids. As DNA, the CDR3 is TGTGCCAGCAGCTTGGACCGAGCCTACGAGCAGTACTTC. It codes for CASSLDRAYEQYF.

This chain uses TRBV21-1 with TRBJ2-7; TRBD2 reflects the table's D call only, with no check against the DNA. TRBV21-1 constitutes a pseudogene. This CDR3 spans 13 amino acids. Here the CDR3 DNA reads TGTGCCACCAAGCGGGGGAGCTCCTACGAGCAGTACTTC. Translating gives CATKRGSSYEQYF.

The genes are TRBV9 and TRBJ1-2; the match to TRBD1 covers 9 bases. Germline CDR1 is SGDLS and CDR2 is YYNGEE. The CDR3 covers 18 residues. The trim removed 1 base at V and 4 bases at J, leaving 14 bases unmatched. The CDR3 spells CASSVSGQGLSSGYGYTF. The CDR3 coding sequence is TGTGCCAGCAGCGTATCAGGACAGGGGTTGAGTTCAGGCTATGGCTACACCTTC.

The V call is TRBV11-2, the J call TRBJ1-1, with D unresolved. V lost 0 bases to trimming and J lost 5 bases, with 7 bases between them. Per the germline V gene, CDR1 is SGHAT and CDR2 is FQNNGV. The CDR3 sequence is 13 residues long. The chain's CDR3 is CASSLDARTEAFF. In DNA form, the CDR3 reads TGTGCCAGCAGCTTAGATGCTAGGACTGAAGCTTTCTTT. The complete variable domain, with remaining parts taken from reference TRBV11-2 and TRBJ1-1, reads EAGVAQSPRYKIIEKRQSVAFWCNPISGHATLYWYQQILGQGPKLLIQFQNNGVVDDSQLPKDRFSAERLKGVDSTLKIQPAKLEDSAVYLCASSLDARTEAFFGQGTRLTVV.

As for this clone: One junction end disagrees with the germline gene, perhaps due to a read error. This chain uses TRBV5-5 with TRBJ2-1, with D tentatively TRBD1 or TRBD2 (5 bases each). CDR1 SGHKS and CDR2 YYEKEE come from the germline V gene (reference sequence). This CDR3 is 14 amino acids long. The CDR3 protein is CASSLDGAVNGEVF. Written as DNA, the CDR3 is TGTGCCAGCAGCTTGGACGGGGCGGTCAACGGGGAAGTCTTC. Full variable domain (missing parts from reference TRBV5-5 and TRBJ2-1): DAGVTQSPTHLIKTRGQQVTLRCSPISGHKSVSWYQQVLGQGPQFIFQYYEKEERGRGNFPDRFSARQFPNYSSELNVNALLLGDSALYLCASSLDGAVNGEVFGPGTRLTVL.

This clone has a single count. The chain is built from TRBV5-6 and TRBJ2-1; TRBD1 matches at 10 bases. The V and J ends lost 3 bases and 8 bases, in that order; junction bases with no gene match: 5. Germline V gene data show CDR1 as SGHDT and CDR2 as YYEEEE. The CDR3 is 14 amino acids. CDR3 region: CASSSGTGVDEQFF. For the CDR3, the DNA is TGTGCCAGCAGCTCCGGGACAGGGGTCGATGAGCAGTTCTTC.

This sequence joins TRBV6-5 and TRBJ1-4; D remains ambiguous. In germline, CDR1 is MNHEY, CDR2 SVGAGI. The CDR3 is 12 amino acids. The V gene lost 4 bases and the J gene lost 5 bases, with 5 bases spanning the gap. This CDR3 reads CASSSSNEKLFF. The CDR3 coding sequence is TGTGCCAGCAGTTCAAGCAATGAAAAACTGTTTTTT.

The V gene is TRBV13, the J gene TRBJ2-1; D is ambiguous. V lost 0 bases to trimming and J lost 6 bases, with 0 bases between them. The CDR3 consists of 11 residues. Per germline, CDR1 PRHDT and CDR2 FYEKMQ (reference sequence). CDR3: CASSLGNEQFF. CDR3 DNA sequence: TGTGCCAGCAGCTTAGGCAATGAGCAGTTCTTC.

The V gene is TRBV7-2, the J gene TRBJ2-7, with D possibly being TRBD1 or TRBD2 (5 bases each). Trimming removed 5 bases from V and 4 bases from J, with 12 bases in between. Germline CDR1 and CDR2: SGHTA and FQGNSA. CDR3 length: 13 residues. The CDR3 region has the DNA TGTGCCAGCAGCCGTCTTGGGGGTTACGAGCAGTACTTC. Protein: CASSRLGGYEQYF.

In this sample, this clone turned up once. This chain connects TRBV7-8 to TRBJ2-5; tentative D call: TRBD1 (6 bases). From germline, CDR1 is SGHVS and CDR2 FQNEAQ. This CDR3 comprises 16 residues. The V and J ends lost 5 bases and 2 bases respectively, with 18 bases between them. This chain's CDR3 is CASSQGGFPPQETQYF. The CDR3 DNA reads as TGTGCCAGCAGCCAAGGGGGATTTCCCCCACAAGAGACCCAGTACTTC.

The chain uses TRBV5-6 and TRBJ1-2; weak D call: TRBD1 (5 bases). The V gene's germline CDR1 is SGHDT and CDR2 YYEEEE. This CDR3 contains 12 residues. The V and J ends lost 0 bases and 7 bases respectively, with 7 bases between them. The CDR3 is CASSLDGGGYTF. CDR3 bases: TGTGCCAGCAGCTTGGACGGGGGTGGCTACACCTTC.